This TCR beta chain was sequenced in a study of blood T cells in healthy people across ages. CDR3 length: 19 amino acids. From germline, CDR1 is MGHRA and CDR2 YSYEKL. V was shortened by 4 bases and J by 5 bases, with 27 bases between the two germline ends. Through a sample-barcoded 5' primer and a J-beta primer mix, a second PCR was run for roughly 7 to 11 cycles. Using its own MiXCR run on the 5' RACE reads, TCRdb lists one record per CDR3 protein. This table holds approximately 1.5 million distinct CDR3 sequences, 40% to 45% found once. Material for sequencing was blood. The rearrangement uses TRBV4-1 and TRBJ2-1; TRBD1 or TRBD2 may be the D gene (7 bases each). The TCR sequence derives from a woman in her late teens or twenties in good health. CDR3 coding DNA: TGCGCCAGCAGCCCCCAGGGGGGGAACAGGGTTTATTGGAACAATGAGCAGTTCTTC. Protein product: CASSPQGGNRVYWNNEQFF.